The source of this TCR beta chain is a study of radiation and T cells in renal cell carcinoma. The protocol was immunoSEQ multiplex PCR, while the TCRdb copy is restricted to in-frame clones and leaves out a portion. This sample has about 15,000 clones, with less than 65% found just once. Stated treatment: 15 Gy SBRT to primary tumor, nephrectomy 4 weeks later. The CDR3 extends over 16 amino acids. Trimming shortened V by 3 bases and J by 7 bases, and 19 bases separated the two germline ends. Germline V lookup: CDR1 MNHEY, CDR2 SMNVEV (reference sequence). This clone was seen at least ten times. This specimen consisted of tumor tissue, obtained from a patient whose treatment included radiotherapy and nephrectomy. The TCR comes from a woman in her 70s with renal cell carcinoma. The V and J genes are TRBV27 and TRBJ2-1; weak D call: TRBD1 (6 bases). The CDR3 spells CASSFTLTGLLNEQFF. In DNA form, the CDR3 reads TGTGCCAGCAGTTTTACCCTCACAGGGCTGCTAAATGAGCAGTTCTTC.